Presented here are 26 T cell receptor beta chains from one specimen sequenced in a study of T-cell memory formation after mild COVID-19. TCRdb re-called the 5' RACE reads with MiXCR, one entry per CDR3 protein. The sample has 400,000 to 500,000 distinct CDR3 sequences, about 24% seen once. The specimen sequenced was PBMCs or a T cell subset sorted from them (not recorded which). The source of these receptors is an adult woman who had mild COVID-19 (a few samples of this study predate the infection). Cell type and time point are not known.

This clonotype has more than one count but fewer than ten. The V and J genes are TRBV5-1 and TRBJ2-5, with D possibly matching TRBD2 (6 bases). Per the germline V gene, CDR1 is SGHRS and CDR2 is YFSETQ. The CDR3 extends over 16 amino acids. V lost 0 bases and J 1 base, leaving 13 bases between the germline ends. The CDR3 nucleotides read TGCGCCAGCAGCTTGGATGGCCTCGGGGGCCAAGAGACCCAGTACTTC. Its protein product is CASSLDGLGGQETQYF.

The CDR3 sequence is CASSPGAMNTEAFF. The CDR3 DNA reads TGTGCCAGCAGCCCAGGGGCCATGAACACTGAAGCTTTCTTT. J is TRBJ1-1 and V is TRBV7-3; D possibly corresponds to TRBD1 (6 bases). CDR3 length: 14 amino acids. Deletions cut 5 bases from V and 0 bases from J, with 10 bases between. The germline V gene has CDR1 SGHTA and CDR2 FQGTGA.

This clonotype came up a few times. CDR3 residues: CASSYGGFLNNGYTF. In DNA, the CDR3 is TGTGCCAGCAGTTACGGCGGATTCCTAAACAATGGCTACACCTTC. V is TRBV6-5 and J is TRBJ1-2; D is undetermined. CDR3 length equals 15 residues. Germline values: CDR1 MNHEY, CDR2 SVGAGI. The ends were cut back, 2 bases at V and 6 bases at J, with 16 bases in the middle.

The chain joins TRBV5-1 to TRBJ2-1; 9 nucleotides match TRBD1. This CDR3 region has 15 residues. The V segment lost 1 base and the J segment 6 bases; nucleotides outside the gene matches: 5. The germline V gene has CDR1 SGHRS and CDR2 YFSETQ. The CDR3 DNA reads TGCGCCAGCAGCTTGTTGGACAGGGGAATCAATGAGCAGTTCTTC. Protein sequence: CASSLLDRGINEQFF.

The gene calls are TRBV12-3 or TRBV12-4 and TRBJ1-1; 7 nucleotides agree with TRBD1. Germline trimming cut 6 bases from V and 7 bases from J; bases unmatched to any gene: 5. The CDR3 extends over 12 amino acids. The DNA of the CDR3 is TGTGCCAGCAGGAACCCAGGGGGTGAAGCTTTCTTT. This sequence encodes CASRNPGGEAFF.

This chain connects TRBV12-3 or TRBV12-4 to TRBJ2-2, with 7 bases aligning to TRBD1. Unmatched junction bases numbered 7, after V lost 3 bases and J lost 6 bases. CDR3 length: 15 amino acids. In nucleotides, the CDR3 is TGTGCCAGCAGTTTCTCTCGACAGGGCCCCGGGGAGCTGTTTTTT. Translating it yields CASSFSRQGPGELFF.

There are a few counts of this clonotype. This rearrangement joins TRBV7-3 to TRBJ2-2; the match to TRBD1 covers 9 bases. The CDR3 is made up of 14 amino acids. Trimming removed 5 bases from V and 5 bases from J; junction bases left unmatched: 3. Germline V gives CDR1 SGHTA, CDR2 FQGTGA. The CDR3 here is CASSKGQGTGELFF. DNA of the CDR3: TGTGCCAGCAGCAAGGGACAGGGAACCGGGGAGCTGTTTTTT.

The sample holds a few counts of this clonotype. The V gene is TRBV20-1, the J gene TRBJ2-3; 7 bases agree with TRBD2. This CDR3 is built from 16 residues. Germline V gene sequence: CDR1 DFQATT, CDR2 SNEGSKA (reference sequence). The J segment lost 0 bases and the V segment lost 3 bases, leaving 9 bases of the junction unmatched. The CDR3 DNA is TGCAGTGCTAGGTCTCCATGGGGGGGAAGCACAGATACGCAGTATTTT. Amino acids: CSARSPWGGSTDTQYF.

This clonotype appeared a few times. Here the CDR3 reads CASGFLSPLHF. The CDR3 region has the DNA TGTGCTAGTGGTTTCTTGTCACCCCTCCACTTT. The J gene is TRBJ1-6, the V gene TRBV12-5, with D unresolved. This CDR3 region has 11 residues. V lost 3 bases, J lost 10 bases, and 4 bases lay in between. Germline CDR1 LGHNT, CDR2 FRNRAP.

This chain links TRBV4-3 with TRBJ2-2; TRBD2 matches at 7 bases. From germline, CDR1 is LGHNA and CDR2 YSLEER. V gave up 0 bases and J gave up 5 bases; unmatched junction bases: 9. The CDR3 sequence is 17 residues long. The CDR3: CASSQDRWGGATGELFF. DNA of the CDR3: TGCGCCAGCAGCCAAGATCGCTGGGGAGGGGCAACCGGGGAGCTGTTTTTT.

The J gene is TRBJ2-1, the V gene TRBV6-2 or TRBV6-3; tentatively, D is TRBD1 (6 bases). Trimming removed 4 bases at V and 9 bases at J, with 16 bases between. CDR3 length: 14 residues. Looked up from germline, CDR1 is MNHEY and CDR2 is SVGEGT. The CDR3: CASSWGRRGTEQFF. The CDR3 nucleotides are TGTGCCAGCAGTTGGGGGCGAAGGGGGACTGAGCAGTTCTTC.

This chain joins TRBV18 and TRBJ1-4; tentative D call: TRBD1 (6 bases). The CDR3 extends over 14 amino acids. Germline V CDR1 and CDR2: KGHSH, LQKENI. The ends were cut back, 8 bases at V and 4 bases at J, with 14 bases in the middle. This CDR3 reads CASPKGGRNEKLFF. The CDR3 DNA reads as TGTGCCAGCCCAAAGGGGGGCCGTAATGAAAAACTGTTTTTT.

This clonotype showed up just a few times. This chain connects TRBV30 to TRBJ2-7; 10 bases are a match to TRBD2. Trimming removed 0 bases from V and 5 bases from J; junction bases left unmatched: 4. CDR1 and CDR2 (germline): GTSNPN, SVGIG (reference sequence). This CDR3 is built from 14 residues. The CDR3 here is CAWSVGLARDEQYF. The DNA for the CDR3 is TGTGCCTGGAGTGTGGGACTAGCGAGGGACGAGCAGTACTTC.

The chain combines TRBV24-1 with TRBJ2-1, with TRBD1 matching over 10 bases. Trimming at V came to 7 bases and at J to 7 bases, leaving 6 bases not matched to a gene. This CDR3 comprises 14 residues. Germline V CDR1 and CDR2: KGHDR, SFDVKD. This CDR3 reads CATSPGQGWNEQFF. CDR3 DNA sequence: TGTGCCACCAGCCCGGGACAGGGGTGGAATGAGCAGTTCTTC.

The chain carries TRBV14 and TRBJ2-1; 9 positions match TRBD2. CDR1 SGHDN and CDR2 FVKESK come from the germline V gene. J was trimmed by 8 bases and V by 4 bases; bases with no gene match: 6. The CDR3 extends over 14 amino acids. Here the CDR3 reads CASSLGLASDEQFF. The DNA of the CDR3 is TGTGCCAGCAGCCTTGGACTAGCGTCGGATGAGCAGTTCTTC.

The CDR3 nucleotides are TGTGCCACCAGTGATATAACCGGGTCTACGCCGGCAGGGGAGCTGTTTTTT. Translation: CATSDITGSTPAGELFF. The chain combines TRBV24-1 with TRBJ2-2, with D unclear. Germline CDR1 KGHDR, CDR2 SFDVKD. CDR3 length: 17 amino acids. The V end was cut by 3 bases, the J end by 8 bases, with 21 bases between.

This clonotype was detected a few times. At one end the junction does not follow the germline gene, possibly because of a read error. This CDR3 is CASSLDWEDPEF. In nucleotides, the CDR3 is TGCGCCAGCAGCTTGGACTGGGAGGACCCAGAGTTC. The rearrangement links TRBV5-1 to TRBJ1-2; no clear D. Germline CDR1 is SGHRS and CDR2 is YFSETQ. The CDR3 consists of 12 residues.

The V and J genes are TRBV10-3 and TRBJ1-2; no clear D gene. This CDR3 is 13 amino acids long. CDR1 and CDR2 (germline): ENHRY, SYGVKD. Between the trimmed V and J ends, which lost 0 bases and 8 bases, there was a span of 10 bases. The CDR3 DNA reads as TGTGCCATCAGTGAGTCGACCGCGGACGGCTACACCTTC. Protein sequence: CAISESTADGYTF.

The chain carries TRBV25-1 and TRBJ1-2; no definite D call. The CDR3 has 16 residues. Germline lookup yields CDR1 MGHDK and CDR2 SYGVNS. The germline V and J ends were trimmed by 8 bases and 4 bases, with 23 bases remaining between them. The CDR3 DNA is TGTGCCAGCGGACGGTTCCCCGGCAGAATCTTCTATGGCTACACCTTC. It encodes CASGRFPGRIFYGYTF.

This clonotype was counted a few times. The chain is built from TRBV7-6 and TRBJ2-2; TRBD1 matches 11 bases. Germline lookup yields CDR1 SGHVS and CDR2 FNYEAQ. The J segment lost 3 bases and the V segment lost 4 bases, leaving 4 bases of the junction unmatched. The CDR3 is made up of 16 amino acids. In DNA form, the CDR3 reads TGTGCCAGCAGCTCGGGACAGGGGGTGTACACCGGGGAGCTGTTTTTT. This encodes CASSSGQGVYTGELFF.

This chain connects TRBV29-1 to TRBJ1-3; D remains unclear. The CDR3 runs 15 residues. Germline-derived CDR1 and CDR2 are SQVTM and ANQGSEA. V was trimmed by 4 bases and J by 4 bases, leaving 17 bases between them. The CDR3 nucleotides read TGCAGCGTTGGGGGAGGTGGCGTCCCGGGAAACACCATATATTTT. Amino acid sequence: CSVGGGGVPGNTIYF.

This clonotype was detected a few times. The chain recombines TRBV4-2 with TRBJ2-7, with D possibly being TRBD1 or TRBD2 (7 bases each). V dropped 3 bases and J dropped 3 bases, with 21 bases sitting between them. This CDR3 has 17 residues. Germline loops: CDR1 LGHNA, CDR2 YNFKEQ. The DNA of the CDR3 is TGTGCCAGCAGCCAGGAAGCGGGACAGCTGAGGGACTACGAGCAGTACTTC. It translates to CASSQEAGQLRDYEQYF.

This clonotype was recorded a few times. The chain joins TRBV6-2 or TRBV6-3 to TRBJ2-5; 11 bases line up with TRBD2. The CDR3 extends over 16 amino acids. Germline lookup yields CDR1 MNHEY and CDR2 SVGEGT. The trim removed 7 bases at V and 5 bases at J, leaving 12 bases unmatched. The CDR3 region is CASIPSPGLADETQYF. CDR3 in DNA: TGTGCCAGCATCCCGTCTCCGGGACTAGCGGATGAGACCCAGTACTTC.

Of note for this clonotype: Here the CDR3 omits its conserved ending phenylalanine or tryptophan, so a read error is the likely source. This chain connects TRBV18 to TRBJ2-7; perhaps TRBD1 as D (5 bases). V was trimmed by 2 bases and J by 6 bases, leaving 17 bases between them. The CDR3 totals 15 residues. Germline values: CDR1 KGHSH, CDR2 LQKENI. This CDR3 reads CASSPSLGRESEQYL. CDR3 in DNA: TGTGCCAGCTCACCATCACTGGGCAGGGAAAGCGAGCAGTACCTC.

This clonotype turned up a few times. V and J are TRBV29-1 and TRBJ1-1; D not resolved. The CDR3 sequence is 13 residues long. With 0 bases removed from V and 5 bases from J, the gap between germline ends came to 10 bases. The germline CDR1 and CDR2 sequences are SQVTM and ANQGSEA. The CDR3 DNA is TGCAGCGTTGAAGACCCAGTAAGGACTGAAGCTTTCTTT. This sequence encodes CSVEDPVRTEAFF.

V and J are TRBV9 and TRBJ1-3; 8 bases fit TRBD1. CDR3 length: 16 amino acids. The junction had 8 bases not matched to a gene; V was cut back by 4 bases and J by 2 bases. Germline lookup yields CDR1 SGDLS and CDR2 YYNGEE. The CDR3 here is CASSKGTGQAGNTIYF. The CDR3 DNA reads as TGTGCCAGCAGCAAAGGGACAGGCCAAGCTGGAAACACCATATATTTT. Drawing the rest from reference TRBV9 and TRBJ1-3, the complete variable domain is DSGVTQTPKHLITATGQRVTLRCSPRSGDLSVYWYQQSLDQGLQFLIQYYNGEERAKGNILERFSAQQFPDLHSELNLSSLELGDSALYFCASSKGTGQAGNTIYFGEGSWLTVV.